One sample yielded the 24 T cell receptor beta chains listed below, sequenced in a study of T cell changes during pregnancy in multiple sclerosis. Using immunoSEQ multiplex PCR, the repertoire was profiled, and TCRdb retains in-frame clones only, with some absent. The repertoire consists of about 40,000 clones, with approximately 90% occurring once and the leading ten covering over 0.45%. The sample in question was CD4+ T cells from peripheral blood mononuclear cells, obtained in the third trimester of pregnancy. The receptor source for this set is a female donor in good health, enrolled as a control in a pregnancy study.

The chain uses TRBV7-2 and TRBJ2-7; 7 nucleotides match TRBD2. Unmatched junction bases numbered 4, after V lost 2 bases and J lost 0 bases. Germline CDR1 reads SGHTA; CDR2 reads FQGNSA. The CDR3 loop spans 15 amino acids. CDR3 residues: CASSLLAESSYEQYF. The CDR3 region has the DNA TGTGCCAGCAGCTTACTAGCGGAGAGCTCCTACGAGCAGTACTTC.

V is TRBV4-2 and J is TRBJ1-4, with 7 positions matching TRBD1. CDR1 and CDR2 (germline): LGHNA, YNFKEQ. CDR3 length equals 16 residues. With V trimmed by 0 bases and J by 5 bases, 6 bases remained unmatched. DNA of the CDR3: TGTGCCAGCAGCCAAGATTTTAGGGGGCGGAATGAAAAACTGTTTTTT. Residues: CASSQDFRGRNEKLFF.

V usage is TRBV2 and J usage is TRBJ2-7, with D perhaps matching TRBD2 (7 bases). CDR1 is SNHLY, CDR2 FYNNEI, per germline. The ends were cut back, 4 bases at V and 3 bases at J, with 16 bases in the middle. The CDR3 runs 15 residues. In nucleotides, the CDR3 is TGTGCCAGCAGTGTCGGGGCGGGGGCAGGCTACGAGCAGTACTTC. The encoded protein is CASSVGAGAGYEQYF.

V is TRBV4-1 and J is TRBJ2-1; D is unresolved. Germline CDR1 and CDR2: MGHRA and YSYEKL. The CDR3 has 14 residues. V was cut by 0 bases and J by 8 bases, with 11 bases left in between. The CDR3: CASSQDLVLYEQFF. CDR3 nucleotides: TGCGCCAGCAGCCAAGATCTAGTTCTCTATGAGCAGTTCTTC.

V usage is TRBV10-3 and J usage is TRBJ1-6; 8 bases fit TRBD1. V trimming: 4 bases; J trimming: 7 bases; junction bases outside the gene matches: 6. This CDR3 is 15 amino acids long. Germline V gene data show CDR1 as ENHRY and CDR2 as SYGVKD. The CDR3 nucleotides are TGTGCCATCAGTGCAGCGGACAGGGAAAATTCACCCCTCCACTTT. Protein product: CAISAADRENSPLHF.

The chain links TRBV9 to TRBJ2-3; no definite D call. Germline CDR1 is SGDLS and CDR2 is YYNGEE. Trimming stripped 0 bases from V and 5 bases from J, with 4 bases between. The CDR3 covers 12 residues. CDR3: CASSVGGDTQYF. The CDR3 DNA follows: TGTGCCAGCAGCGTAGGCGGAGATACGCAGTATTTT.

This clone came up once. The chain is built from TRBV29-1 and TRBJ2-3; no firm D call. The CDR3 runs to 14 residues. From germline, CDR1 is SQVTM and CDR2 ANQGSEA. Trimming took off 1 base at V and 1 base at J, with 9 bases between the two ends. CDR3 in DNA: TGCAGCGTTGAAGTTGCGTCGGGCACAGATACGCAGTATTTT. Translating gives CSVEVASGTDTQYF.

This sequence joins TRBV7-2 and TRBJ2-7; 10 bases align to TRBD2. CDR3 length: 16 residues. V shed 0 bases, J shed 3 bases, and the junction held 5 bases outside the gene matches. Germline V gene sequence: CDR1 SGHTA, CDR2 FQGNSA. CDR3 DNA sequence: TGTGCCAGCAGCTTAGCGGCTAGCGGGGGCTTCTACGAGCAGTACTTC. This encodes CASSLAASGGFYEQYF.

The chain recombines TRBV28 with TRBJ2-7; TRBD1 agrees at 9 bases. After removal of 3 bases from V and 7 bases from J, the junction contained 4 bases not matched to a gene. Germline assignment: CDR1 MDHEN and CDR2 SYDVKM. This CDR3 comprises 13 residues. The CDR3 is CASSLEDRGEQYF. The CDR3 bases are TGTGCCAGCAGTTTGGAGGACAGGGGAGAGCAGTACTTC.

The J gene is TRBJ2-6, the V gene TRBV5-4, with TRBD2 matching 8 bases. The CDR3 has 18 amino acids. Germline CDR1 reads SGHNT; CDR2 reads YYREEE (reference sequence). J was trimmed by 0 bases and V by 4 bases; bases with no gene match: 9. The CDR3 reads CASSTTLAAGSGANVLTF. CDR3 bases: TGTGCCAGCAGCACCACACTAGCGGCTGGCTCTGGGGCCAACGTCCTGACTTTC.

V and J are TRBV27 and TRBJ1-1; TRBD1 might be the D (6 bases). Per germline, CDR1 MNHEY and CDR2 SMNVEV (reference sequence). Trimming pared 5 bases from V and 1 base from J, leaving 14 bases between. The length of the CDR3 is 15 residues. Here the CDR3 DNA reads TGTGCCAGCAGTCCGCTTACAGGGAAGAACACTGAAGCTTTCTTT. Its protein product is CASSPLTGKNTEAFF.

The V and J genes are TRBV29-1 and TRBJ2-1; no reliable D call. CDR3 size: 18 residues. The germline CDR1 and CDR2 sequences are SQVTM and ANQGSEA. V lost 1 base and J 0 bases, leaving 19 bases between the germline ends. The CDR3 bases are TGCAGCGTTGAAGGGTTGCGGCGGAAACCTAACTCCTACAATGAGCAGTTCTTC. Translating it yields CSVEGLRRKPNSYNEQFF.

The chain has TRBV5-1 and TRBJ2-7, with 10 bases matching TRBD1. CDR3 length equals 16 residues. The germline V gene has CDR1 SGHRS and CDR2 YFSETQ. V dropped 3 bases and J dropped 6; count of bases not matched to a gene: 12. CDR3 sequence reads: CASSWGGTGALREQYF. The CDR3 DNA reads TGCGCCAGCAGCTGGGGGGGGACAGGGGCTCTACGCGAGCAGTACTTC.

This rearrangement joins TRBV29-1 to TRBJ1-1; D call uncertain. CDR1 and CDR2 from the germline V gene are SQVTM and ANQGSEA. Trimming took 4 bases from V and 6 from J, leaving 18 bases between them. The CDR3 loop spans 14 amino acids. CDR3 in DNA: TGCAGCGTTGCGGAAGGGAGCTCGGGTTCTGAAGCTTTCTTT. It yields the protein CSVAEGSSGSEAFF.

The J gene is TRBJ2-3, the V gene TRBV10-1; D is ambiguous. Between the trimmed V and J ends, which lost 0 bases and 4 bases, there was a span of 14 bases. This CDR3 contains 16 residues. Looked up from germline, CDR1 is WNHNN and CDR2 is SYGVQD (reference sequence). CDR3 sequence (DNA): TGCGCCAGCAGTGAGTCGCAGAGAGGAGATTCAGATACGCAGTATTTT. It yields the protein CASSESQRGDSDTQYF.

The chain employs TRBV27 and TRBJ2-3, with a tentative D call TRBD2 (5 bases). V dropped 5 bases and J dropped 11 bases, with 23 bases sitting between them. The CDR3 covers 15 residues. Germline V gene sequence: CDR1 MNHEY, CDR2 SMNVEV (reference sequence). This CDR3 reads CASSPLDFPGTVQYF. The CDR3 DNA reads TGTGCCAGCAGTCCCCTGGACTTTCCCGGCACGGTGCAGTATTTT.

This chain uses TRBV11-2 with TRBJ1-5; no clear D. CDR1 and CDR2 (germline): SGHAT, FQNNGV. This CDR3 spans 13 amino acids. V dropped 2 bases and J dropped 0 bases, with 2 bases sitting between them. The CDR3 DNA reads as TGTGCCAGCAGCTTACATAGCAATCAGCCCCAGCATTTT. This encodes CASSLHSNQPQHF.

As for this clone: One end of the junction varies from germline; a read error may be responsible. This chain joins TRBV6-5 and TRBJ2-5; 7 nucleotides match TRBD2. Germline V gene lookup returns CDR1 MNHEY and CDR2 SVGAGI. The CDR3 extends over 14 amino acids. Here the CDR3 reads CASSYSSSGREQNF. DNA of the CDR3: TGTGCCAGCAGTTACTCTAGTTCAGGGAGGGAGCAGAACTTC.

This clone has only a few counts. Other nucleotide sequences in the sample specify the same CDR3. The genes are TRBV30 and TRBJ1-1, with D possibly being TRBD1 (6 bases). The CDR3 contains 12 residues. V was clipped by 2 bases and J by 6 bases, with 10 bases between them. Germline V CDR1 and CDR2: GTSNPN, SVGIG (reference sequence). The CDR3 DNA follows: TGTGCCTGGAGTCCACAGGGCTCTGAAGCTTTCTTT. This sequence encodes CAWSPQGSEAFF.

The chain joins TRBV4-2 to TRBJ2-7, with unresolved D. CDR1 is LGHNA, CDR2 YNFKEQ, per germline. The V gene lost 0 bases and the J gene lost 7 bases, with 7 bases spanning the gap. This CDR3 has 12 amino acids. In DNA, the CDR3 is TGTGCCAGCAGCCAAGAGTCCGGGGAGCAGTACTTC. Protein product: CASSQESGEQYF.

This clone came up a few times. The chain employs TRBV5-1 and TRBJ1-6; 10 bases line up with TRBD1. The CDR3 is 15 amino acids. Trimming cost V 4 bases and J 10 bases; bases outside gene matches: 8. Germline CDR1 is SGHRS and CDR2 is YFSETQ. This chain's CDR3 is CASSLGTGAGSPLHF. CDR3 nucleotide sequence: TGCGCCAGCAGCCTTGGGACAGGGGCAGGATCACCCCTCCACTTT.

This clone was seen just once. J is TRBJ2-1 and V is TRBV7-3; maybe TRBD1 (5 bases). The V gene's germline CDR1 is SGHTA and CDR2 FQGTGA. Trimming removed 5 bases from V and 2 bases from J, with 13 bases in between. The CDR3 consists of 15 residues. The CDR3 nucleotides are TGTGCCAGCAGCGCTGGGGCGCGCCCCTACAATGAGCAGTTCTTC. Translated: CASSAGARPYNEQFF.

The gene calls are TRBV7-6 and TRBJ1-1; 8 nucleotides match TRBD1. The V and J ends lost 1 base and 3 bases, in that order; junction bases with no gene match: 13. Germline assignment: CDR1 SGHVS and CDR2 FNYEAQ. This CDR3 contains 18 residues. CDR3 protein: CASSLGWRDRRTYTEAFF. CDR3 nucleotide sequence: TGTGCCAGCAGCTTAGGGTGGAGGGACAGGAGAACTTACACTGAAGCTTTCTTT.

The chain recombines TRBV2 with TRBJ2-1; no clear D gene. Germline V gives CDR1 SNHLY, CDR2 FYNNEI. Trimming took off 4 bases at V and 4 bases at J, with 8 bases between the two ends. The CDR3 loop spans 13 amino acids. In nucleotides, the CDR3 is TGTGCCAGCAGTGCCAACGGTTACAATGAGCAGTTCTTC. Protein sequence: CASSANGYNEQFF.